The next 4 T cell receptor beta chains were all read from a single sample in a study of shared clonotypes between healthy human individuals. The method was immunoSEQ multiplex PCR; TCRdb's version includes in-frame clones alone and lacks a portion of them. This table holds around 350,000 clones, 73% found once. The sequencing sample was made of memory CD4+ T cells sorted from blood. Subset defined: CD45RA-negative fraction. These receptors all stem from a man aged 30 to 39 in good health.

V gene TRBV28 combines with J gene TRBJ1-1; no clear D gene. The CDR3 has 14 residues. Germline-derived CDR1 and CDR2 are MDHEN and SYDVKM. Trimming took off 6 bases at V and 6 bases at J, with 17 bases between the two ends. CDR3 in DNA: TGTGCCAGCAGACAAGAAGCTCTGCAGCCTGAAGCTTTCTTT. It translates to CASRQEALQPEAFF.

V usage is TRBV5-6 and J usage is TRBJ2-7, with D tentatively TRBD1 (5 bases). The germline V gene has CDR1 SGHDT and CDR2 YYEEEE. The CDR3 is made up of 15 amino acids. Trimming shortened V by 2 bases and J by 3 bases, and 15 bases separated the two germline ends. CDR3 sequence (DNA): TGTGCCAGCAGCTTTGGTGTCAGGGAAAACTACGAGCAGTACTTC. It yields the protein CASSFGVRENYEQYF.

There are a few counts of this clone. This rearrangement joins TRBV28 to TRBJ2-7, with D hard to call. The CDR3 covers 13 residues. The germline V gene has CDR1 MDHEN and CDR2 SYDVKM. V was trimmed by 3 bases and J by 2 bases, leaving 8 bases between them. CDR3 sequence reads: CASSFLGPYEQYF. The CDR3 DNA is TGTGCCAGCAGTTTTTTGGGCCCCTACGAGCAGTACTTC.

This chain uses TRBV9 with TRBJ2-1; 11 bases align to TRBD2. Per the germline V gene, CDR1 is SGDLS and CDR2 is YYNGEE. This CDR3 has 16 residues. V lost 0 bases to trimming and J lost 5 bases; unmatched junction nucleotides: 4. Written as DNA, the CDR3 is TGTGCCAGCAGCGTAGGTACTAGCGGGAGAGACAATGAGCAGTTCTTC. Its protein product is CASSVGTSGRDNEQFF.